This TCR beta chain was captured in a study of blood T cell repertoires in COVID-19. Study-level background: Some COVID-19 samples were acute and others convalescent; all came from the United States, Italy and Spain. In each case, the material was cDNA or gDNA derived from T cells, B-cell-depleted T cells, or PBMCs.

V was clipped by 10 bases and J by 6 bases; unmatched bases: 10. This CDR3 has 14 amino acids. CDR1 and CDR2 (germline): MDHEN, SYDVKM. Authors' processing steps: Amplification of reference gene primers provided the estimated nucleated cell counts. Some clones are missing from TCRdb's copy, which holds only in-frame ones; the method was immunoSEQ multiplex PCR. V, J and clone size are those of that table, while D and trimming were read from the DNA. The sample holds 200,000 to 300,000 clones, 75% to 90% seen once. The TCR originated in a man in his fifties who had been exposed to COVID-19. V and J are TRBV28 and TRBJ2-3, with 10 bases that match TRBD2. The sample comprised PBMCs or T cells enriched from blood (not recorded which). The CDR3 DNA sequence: TGTGCCACCAGGAGCGGGAGGGCCGGGGATACGCAGTATTTT. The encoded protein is CATRSGRAGDTQYF.